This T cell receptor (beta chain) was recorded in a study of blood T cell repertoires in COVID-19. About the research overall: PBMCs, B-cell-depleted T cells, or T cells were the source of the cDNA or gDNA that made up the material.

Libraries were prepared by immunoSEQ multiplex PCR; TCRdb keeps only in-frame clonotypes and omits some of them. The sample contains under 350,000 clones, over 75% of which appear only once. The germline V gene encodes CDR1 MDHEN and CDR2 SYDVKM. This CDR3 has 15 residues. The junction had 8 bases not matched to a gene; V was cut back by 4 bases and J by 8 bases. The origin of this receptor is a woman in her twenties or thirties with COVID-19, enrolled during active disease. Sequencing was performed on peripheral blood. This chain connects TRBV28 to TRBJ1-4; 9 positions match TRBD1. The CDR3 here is CASSYRYRGREKLFF. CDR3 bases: TGTGCCAGCAGTTACCGATACAGGGGGCGAGAAAAACTGTTTTTT.